A single sample is the source of the 32 T cell receptor beta chains below, sequenced in a study of T cells in narcolepsy. Profiling relied on immunoSEQ multiplex PCR, and the TCRdb table lists in-frame clones only, not all of them. This sample carries tens of thousands of clones, 75% to 90% of them seen once, and the ten largest clones take roughly 2.6%. The sample was CD45RA- memory CD4+ T cells from PBMCs. These receptors all come from a human donor with narcolepsy.

J is TRBJ2-4 and V is TRBV2, with TRBD1 identical over 10 bases. Germline V gives CDR1 SNHLY, CDR2 FYNNEI. The ends lost 6 bases at V and 6 bases at J; junction bases unmatched: 11. The CDR3 is 16 amino acids. The CDR3: CASRGDRDRGPNIQYF. The CDR3, as DNA: TGTGCCAGCAGAGGCGACCGGGACAGGGGTCCAAACATTCAGTACTTC.

There are a few counts of this clone. The J gene is TRBJ2-7, the V gene TRBV7-9, with D perhaps matching TRBD2 (5 bases). The V end was cut by 2 bases, the J end by 3 bases, with 8 bases between. CDR3 length: 13 residues. CDR1 is SEHNR, CDR2 FQNEAQ, per germline (reference sequence). CDR3 in amino acids: CASSLSGGYEQYF. CDR3 sequence (DNA): TGTGCCAGCAGCTTATCAGGAGGCTACGAGCAGTACTTC.

The chain uses TRBV5-1 and TRBJ1-5; D unclear. This CDR3 has 14 residues. In germline, CDR1 is SGHRS, CDR2 YFSETQ. The V end was cut by 0 bases, the J end by 3 bases, with 7 bases between. Here the CDR3 DNA reads TGCGCCAGCAGCTTGGGGGGATTCAATCAGCCCCAGCATTTT. Encoded protein: CASSLGGFNQPQHF.

This chain links TRBV10-3 with TRBJ2-7; either TRBD1 or TRBD2 may supply D (5 bases each). The CDR3 runs 13 residues. Trimming stripped 4 bases from V and 2 bases from J, with 9 bases between. Germline CDR1 ENHRY, CDR2 SYGVKD. The CDR3 protein is CAISGWGTYEQYF. As DNA, the CDR3 is TGTGCCATCAGTGGTTGGGGGACCTACGAGCAGTACTTC.

This chain uses TRBV2 with TRBJ2-2; the match to TRBD1 covers 7 bases. This CDR3 is built from 14 residues. Losses at the gene ends were 11 bases for V and 3 bases for J; bases not matched to a gene: 9. In germline, CDR1 is SNHLY, CDR2 FYNNEI. The CDR3 DNA follows: TGTGCCGGTCACAGGGGAAGGGACACCGGGGAGCTGTTTTTT. Its translation: CAGHRGRDTGELFF.

This rearrangement joins TRBV28 to TRBJ2-7; weak D call: TRBD2 (6 bases). Germline V gene data show CDR1 as MDHEN and CDR2 as SYDVKM. Deletions cut 6 bases from V and 2 bases from J, with 14 bases between. CDR3 length: 14 amino acids. CDR3 protein: CASRATGGPYEQYF. DNA of the CDR3: TGTGCCAGCAGGGCTACTGGAGGGCCCTACGAGCAGTACTTC.

This clone was counted a single time. The genes are TRBV6-1 and TRBJ1-4; 10 nucleotides line up with TRBD1. The germline gives CDR1 MNHNS, CDR2 SASEGT. V lost 2 bases to trimming and J lost 4 bases; unmatched junction nucleotides: 4. This CDR3 is 16 amino acids long. This CDR3 reads CASSEFRTGGNEKLFF. The CDR3, as DNA: TGTGCCAGCAGTGAATTCAGGACAGGGGGTAATGAAAAACTGTTTTTT.

The V call is TRBV4-3, the J call TRBJ1-1; TRBD1 matches at 7 bases. J gave up 4 bases and V 3 bases, and 2 bases lay outside the gene matches. This CDR3 has 13 residues. Germline CDR1 reads LGHNA; CDR2 reads YSLEER. The CDR3 loop is CASSHGDSTEAFF. CDR3 bases: TGCGCCAGCAGCCATGGGGACAGCACTGAAGCTTTCTTT.

The genes are TRBV10-3 and TRBJ1-2, with D hard to call. This CDR3 has 15 residues. V lost 6 bases and J 6 bases, leaving 20 bases between the germline ends. From germline, CDR1 is ENHRY and CDR2 SYGVKD. The CDR3 DNA reads as TGTGCCATCAGCCGGGAAAGGGAAGGATCTCATGGCTACACCTTC. Translating it yields CAISREREGSHGYTF.

CDR3 protein: CASSFGKGAMFNGYTF. CDR3 coding DNA: TGTGCCAGCAGTTTCGGCAAGGGGGCTATGTTTAATGGCTACACCTTC. The chain couples TRBV27 to TRBJ1-2; 7 nucleotides line up with TRBD1. Per the germline V gene, CDR1 is MNHEY and CDR2 is SMNVEV (reference sequence). CDR3 length: 16 amino acids. The trim removed 3 bases at V and 6 bases at J, leaving 13 bases unmatched.

The chain carries TRBV27 and TRBJ1-1; D not certain. V dropped 7 bases and J dropped 1 base, with 25 bases sitting between them. CDR1 and CDR2 from the germline V gene are MNHEY and SMNVEV (reference sequence). This CDR3 contains 18 residues. The chain's CDR3 is CASTETVTLLGPNTEAFF. CDR3 nucleotide sequence: TGTGCCAGCACTGAAACCGTTACCCTCCTGGGCCCGAACACTGAAGCTTTCTTT.

This chain joins TRBV9 and TRBJ2-6, with no clear D. The germline V gene encodes CDR1 SGDLS and CDR2 YYNGEE. This CDR3 is built from 15 residues. Trimming left V 4 bases short and J 0 bases short, with 8 bases between. CDR3 coding DNA: TGTGCCAGCAGCCATCACCACTCTGGGGCCAACGTCCTGACTTTC. Encoded protein: CASSHHHSGANVLTF.

The chain carries TRBV4-3 and TRBJ2-5, with D hard to call. V lost 1 base and J lost 4, with 10 bases in between. The length of the CDR3 is 14 residues. Looked up from germline, CDR1 is LGHNA and CDR2 is YSLEER. CDR3 coding DNA: TGCGCCAGCAGCCAAGGAACAGTACGAGAGACCCAGTACTTC. Residues: CASSQGTVRETQYF.

This rearrangement joins TRBV19 to TRBJ2-5, with D tentatively TRBD1 (6 bases). The J call may be wrong; the DNA end is better matched by TRBJ2-7. Germline V gives CDR1 LNHDA, CDR2 SQIVND (reference sequence). CDR3 size: 11 residues. The CDR3 here is CASGQGYEQYF. The CDR3 region has the DNA TGTGCCAGTGGTCAGGGGTACGAGCAGTACTTC.

This clone was seen only once. The rearrangement links TRBV7-8 to TRBJ1-3; tentatively, D is TRBD1 (6 bases). Germline V gene sequence: CDR1 SGHVS, CDR2 FQNEAQ. V was clipped by 4 bases and J by 4 bases, with 14 bases between them. The CDR3 loop spans 15 amino acids. The CDR3 loop is CASSSQGTRGNTIYF. The CDR3 nucleotides are TGTGCCAGCAGCTCCCAGGGGACAAGGGGAAACACCATATATTTT.

The V gene is TRBV6-5, the J gene TRBJ2-3, with a possible D match to TRBD1 (5 bases). The CDR3 has 15 residues. The germline CDR1 and CDR2 sequences are MNHEY and SVGAGI. Trimming shortened V by 4 bases and J by 7 bases, and 18 bases separated the two germline ends. The CDR3 sequence is CASSSIDRKDYTQYF. CDR3 DNA sequence: TGTGCCAGCAGTTCGATCGACAGAAAGGATTATACGCAGTATTTT.

This chain links TRBV6-5 with TRBJ2-5, with unresolved D. Per the germline V gene, CDR1 is MNHEY and CDR2 is SVGAGI. Trimming took 8 bases from V and 5 from J, leaving 18 bases between them. This CDR3 spans 14 amino acids. Written as DNA, the CDR3 is TGTGCCAGCCGAACCCCCCTGGGTGTCGAGACCCAGTACTTC. Protein product: CASRTPLGVETQYF.

The rearrangement uses TRBV7-2 and TRBJ2-1; D unclear. CDR3 length: 13 amino acids. Per germline, CDR1 SGHTA and CDR2 FQGNSA. Trimming cost V 4 bases and J 5 bases, with 9 bases left between them. The CDR3 is CASSSVTNNEQFF. Here the CDR3 DNA reads TGTGCCAGCAGCTCGGTAACTAACAATGAGCAGTTCTTC.

The rearrangement links TRBV28 to TRBJ2-4, with 7 bases identical to TRBD1. The CDR3 runs 16 residues. Losses at the gene ends were 8 bases for V and 1 base for J; bases not matched to a gene: 11. CDR1 is MDHEN, CDR2 SYDVKM, per germline. The CDR3 bases are TGTGCCAGCTTAGAAGGGGGCGCGTGGGCCAAAAACATTCAGTACTTC. Protein product: CASLEGGAWAKNIQYF.

The gene calls are TRBV28 and TRBJ2-7; TRBD1 matches at 7 bases. Trimming took 7 bases from V and 2 from J; bases not matched to a gene: 8. This CDR3 spans 14 amino acids. Germline values: CDR1 MDHEN, CDR2 SYDVKM. The CDR3 region has the DNA TGTGCCAGCACGTCAGGGGGATCCCCCTACGAGCAGTACTTC. The encoded protein is CASTSGGSPYEQYF.

This chain links TRBV6-1 with TRBJ2-1; D ambiguous. V shed 6 bases and J shed 4 bases, with 10 bases lying between them. The CDR3 is 13 amino acids. Germline loops: CDR1 MNHNS, CDR2 SASEGT. The CDR3 DNA reads TGTGCCAGCAGCTATATCGGTTACAATGAGCAGTTCTTC. Translating gives CASSYIGYNEQFF.

The CDR3 protein is CASSVVSTDTQYF. The CDR3 DNA sequence: TGTGCCAGCAGCGTAGTATCGACAGATACGCAGTATTTT. The chain employs TRBV9 and TRBJ2-3; D unclear. The CDR3 spans 13 residues. Deletions cut 0 bases from V and 3 bases from J, with 5 bases between. The germline V gene has CDR1 SGDLS and CDR2 YYNGEE.

V usage is TRBV5-1 and J usage is TRBJ2-7; a weak D match, TRBD1 (7 bases). The V gene's germline CDR1 is SGHRS and CDR2 YFSETQ. V was cut by 4 bases and J by 8 bases, with 19 bases left in between. The CDR3 has 14 amino acids. The chain's CDR3 is CASSRGTVSEKQYF. CDR3 bases: TGCGCCAGCAGCCGGGGGACAGTTTCTGAGAAGCAGTACTTC.

The chain recombines TRBV10-3 with TRBJ2-2; no reliable D call. The ends were cut back, 4 bases at V and 1 base at J, with 7 bases in the middle. This CDR3 comprises 14 residues. CDR1 is ENHRY, CDR2 SYGVKD, per germline. In DNA form, the CDR3 reads TGTGCCATCAGTGGGGATATGAACACCGGGGAGCTGTTTTTT. As protein: CAISGDMNTGELFF.

V and J are TRBV30 and TRBJ2-7; TRBD1 matches 10 bases. There are 15 residues in the CDR3. V was pared by 3 bases and J by 5 bases, with 10 bases of the junction left unmatched. Germline V CDR1 and CDR2: GTSNPN, SVGIG (reference sequence). CDR3 loop: CAWSRVGQGSHEQYF. CDR3 nucleotide sequence: TGTGCCTGGAGCCGTGTGGGACAGGGGTCCCACGAGCAGTACTTC.

The V and J genes are TRBV27 and TRBJ1-6; a weak D match, TRBD1 (6 bases). Between the trimmed V and J ends, which lost 7 bases and 8 bases, there was a span of 18 bases. The CDR3 has 15 residues. Germline V lookup: CDR1 MNHEY, CDR2 SMNVEV (reference sequence). The CDR3 region is CASTKSGQGYSPLHF. CDR3 bases: TGTGCCAGCACTAAGTCGGGACAAGGGTATTCACCCCTCCACTTT.

In its sample, this clone was seen once. This sequence joins TRBV12-5 and TRBJ1-1; 7 positions agree with TRBD1. This CDR3 contains 12 residues. Germline assignment: CDR1 LGHNT and CDR2 FRNRAP. The V gene end was trimmed by 1 base and the J gene end by 10 bases; junction bases not matched to a gene: 3. The CDR3: CASGLGQGRAFF. The CDR3 nucleotides are TGTGCTAGTGGTTTGGGACAGGGTCGAGCTTTCTTT. The full variable domain, completed using reference TRBV12-5 and TRBJ1-1, is DARVTQTPRHKVTEMGQEVTMRCQPILGHNTVFWYRQTMMQGLELLAYFRNRAPLDDSGMPKDRFSAEMPDATLATLKIQPSEPRDSAVYFCASGLGQGRAFFGQGTRLTVV.

The chain employs TRBV1 and TRBJ1-5. TRBV1 is a pseudogene locus. This CDR3 region has 13 residues. CDR3 sequence reads: CTSSQGFPEPQHF. CDR3 sequence (DNA): TGCACCAGCAGCCAAGGGTTCCCTGAGCCCCAGCATTTT.

The rearrangement uses TRBV7-6 and TRBJ1-4; D remains unclear. Trimming left V 5 bases short and J 6 bases short, with 10 bases between. The germline V gene encodes CDR1 SGHVS and CDR2 FNYEAQ. The CDR3 totals 13 residues. CDR3 in amino acids: CASSPWGDEKLFF. The CDR3, as DNA: TGTGCCAGCAGCCCCTGGGGAGATGAAAAACTGTTTTTT.

The J gene is TRBJ2-7, the V gene TRBV13; D may be TRBD1 (6 bases). The CDR3 has 16 residues. V gave up 4 bases and J gave up 6 bases, with 22 bases separating them. The germline V gene has CDR1 PRHDT and CDR2 FYEKMQ (reference sequence). Here the CDR3 reads CASSSIGGFPPTEQYF. The CDR3, as DNA: TGTGCCAGCAGCTCAATAGGGGGATTCCCGCCTACCGAGCAGTACTTC.

The chain joins TRBV28 to TRBJ1-1; D may be TRBD1 (5 bases). The CDR3 contains 14 residues. Germline V CDR1 and CDR2: MDHEN, SYDVKM. V was shortened by 2 bases and J by 1 base, with 8 bases between the two germline ends. Here the CDR3 reads CASSLGGGNTEAFF. Written as DNA, the CDR3 is TGTGCCAGCAGTTTAGGGGGGGGGAACACTGAAGCTTTCTTT.

The chain links TRBV18 to TRBJ2-5; 8 bases map to TRBD1. J was trimmed by 0 bases and V by 3 bases; bases with no gene match: 6. The CDR3 contains 16 residues. The germline V gene has CDR1 KGHSH and CDR2 LQKENI. CDR3 DNA: TGTGCCAGCTCACCGGGAGGCAGGGGGCACCAAGAGACCCAGTACTTC. Translated: CASSPGGRGHQETQYF.